This T cell receptor beta chain is drawn from a study of blood T cell repertoires in COVID-19. Turning to the study itself: In each case, the material was cDNA or gDNA derived from T cells, B-cell-depleted T cells, or PBMCs.

Clones were read by immunoSEQ multiplex PCR, and TCRdb kept only the in-frame ones, dropping some. Counted here are approximately 240,000 clones, approximately 79% occurring once; the ten biggest clones make up 4%. The TCR was taken from a woman aged 40 to 50 with active or convalescent COVID-19. The specimen was peripheral blood.

CDR3 sequence: CASSQLLAGANTGELFF. Here the CDR3 DNA reads TGTGCCAGCAGCCAACTACTAGCGGGGGCCAACACCGGGGAGCTGTTTTTT. The chain carries TRBV14 and TRBJ2-2, with TRBD2 matching 11 bases. CDR1 is SGHDN and CDR2 is FVKESK in the germline V gene. With 2 bases clipped from V and 2 bases from J, the junction kept 4 bases outside the gene matches. CDR3 length equals 17 residues.